This T cell receptor beta chain was sequenced in a study of blood T cell repertoires in COVID-19. This clone was recorded a few times. The J segment lost 4 bases and the V segment lost 4 bases, leaving 3 bases of the junction unmatched. CDR1 is MGHDK, CDR2 SYGVNS, per germline. This CDR3 is built from 13 residues. Clones were sequenced by immunoSEQ multiplex PCR, and TCRdb holds only the in-frame ones, with some missing. Counted here are about 210,000 clones, 80% to 90% occurring once; the ten biggest clones make up less than 5%. Input material: PBMCs or T cells enriched from blood (not recorded which). This chain uses TRBV25-1 with TRBJ1-2; the match to TRBD1 covers 7 bases. This clonotype was sampled from a woman between 35 and 50 years old with acute COVID-19. CDR3 region: CASSATGIYGYTF. The DNA for the CDR3 is TGTGCCAGCAGTGCGACAGGGATCTATGGCTACACCTTC.